This TCR beta chain was documented in a study of blood T cell repertoires in COVID-19. This clone was seen more than once but under ten times. In the authors' workflow: Amplification of reference gene primers was used by the study to estimate nucleated cell counts. Here immunoSEQ multiplex PCR was the method, and the copy in TCRdb shows in-frame clones only, minus some. V and J calls and clone size are copied from that table; D and trimming were computed from the DNA. Here the sample spans about 180,000 clones, 70% to 80% being singletons. The V end was cut by 1 base, the J end by 3 bases, with 10 bases between. From germline, CDR1 is GTSNPN and CDR2 SVGIG (reference sequence). The CDR3 runs 13 residues. Symptom resolution, clearance, or two negative PCRs marked the recovered donors of Cohort 3.

The rearrangement uses TRBV30 and TRBJ2-7; perhaps TRBD2 as D (6 bases). This TCR came from a woman aged 45-65 years who had recovered from COVID-19. The sequencing sample was made of PBMCs or T cells enriched from blood (not recorded which). The CDR3 DNA reads TGTGCCTGGAGTGCCCAGGAGGGCTACGAGCAGTACTTC. Amino acids: CAWSAQEGYEQYF.